Following are 16 T cell receptor beta chains from one sample sequenced in a study of blood T cell repertoires in COVID-19. Produced via immunoSEQ multiplex PCR; TCRdb's table is partial and in-frame only. The sample has some 250,000 clones, around 85% seen once. The source material was PBMCs or T cells enriched from blood (not recorded which). These TCRs come from a woman in her forties or fifties who had recovered from COVID-19.

This clone was seen a few times. The chain links TRBV28 to TRBJ2-1, with D uncertain. The CDR3 runs to 12 residues. CDR1 and CDR2 from the germline V gene are MDHEN and SYDVKM. Trimming removed 5 bases from V and 6 bases from J, with 8 bases in between. CDR3 protein: CASSLNSNEQFF. The CDR3 nucleotides are TGTGCCAGCAGTCTAAATAGCAATGAGCAGTTCTTC.

The chain recombines TRBV5-1 with TRBJ2-2; D is perhaps TRBD1 (6 bases). The CDR3 contains 15 residues. The V end lost 4 bases, the J end lost 5 bases, and 15 bases lay between the germline ends. Germline values: CDR1 SGHRS, CDR2 YFSETQ. The CDR3 region has the DNA TGCGCCAGCAGCCAGCAGGGGAGTGGTACCGGGGAGCTGTTTTTT. As protein: CASSQQGSGTGELFF.

The chain has TRBV6-5 and TRBJ2-2; TRBD1 is a possible D gene (8 bases). CDR1 MNHEY and CDR2 SVGAGI come from the germline V gene. The length of the CDR3 is 16 residues. V was trimmed by 4 bases and J by 5 bases, leaving 17 bases between them. The CDR3 reads CASSSDGQGGTGELFF. The CDR3 DNA sequence: TGTGCCAGCAGTTCAGACGGACAGGGAGGGACCGGGGAGCTGTTTTTT.

In its sample, this clone was seen once. This sequence joins TRBV9 and TRBJ2-7, with unresolved D. This CDR3 spans 13 amino acids. Germline V lookup: CDR1 SGDLS, CDR2 YYNGEE. V was clipped by 5 bases and J by 0 bases, with 9 bases between them. The CDR3: CASRPLSSYEQYF. The DNA of the CDR3 is TGTGCCAGCAGGCCCCTGAGCTCCTACGAGCAGTACTTC.

The count of this clone is one. The chain recombines TRBV24-1 with TRBJ2-2; a weak D match, TRBD2 (6 bases). Trimming left V 5 bases short and J 2 bases short, with 11 bases between. The CDR3 has 15 amino acids. Germline CDR1 KGHDR, CDR2 SFDVKD. CDR3 in amino acids: CATSGSGDNTGELFF. The CDR3, as DNA: TGTGCCACCAGTGGTAGCGGTGATAACACCGGGGAGCTGTTTTTT.

The chain combines TRBV6-5 with TRBJ2-7; TRBD1 matches at 8 bases. Germline-derived CDR1 and CDR2 are MNHEY and SVGAGI. The V segment lost 4 bases and the J segment 0 bases; nucleotides outside the gene matches: 5. This CDR3 has 15 residues. The CDR3 nucleotides read TGTGCCAGCAGTTCGAGGACAGGGATCTCCTACGAGCAGTACTTC. This gives the protein CASSSRTGISYEQYF.

The genes are TRBV3-1 (or the pseudogene TRBV3-2) and TRBJ2-7; TRBD2 matches at 8 bases. The CDR3 runs to 14 residues. Germline CDR1 LGHDT, CDR2 YNNKEL (reference sequence). J was trimmed by 7 bases and V by 5 bases; bases with no gene match: 10. The CDR3 is CASSSTSGKGEQYF. In DNA form, the CDR3 reads TGTGCCAGCAGCTCTACTAGCGGAAAGGGGGAGCAGTACTTC.

The genes are TRBV6-2 or TRBV6-3 and TRBJ2-1; no clear D. Trimming removed 0 bases from V and 6 bases from J, with 9 bases in between. This CDR3 comprises 14 residues. Germline V gives CDR1 MNHEY, CDR2 SVGEGT. The DNA for the CDR3 is TGTGCCAGCAGTTACTCGCGGATATCCAATGAGCAGTTCTTC. Translation gives CASSYSRISNEQFF.

The chain employs TRBV27 and TRBJ2-3; 8 bases agree with TRBD2. The V and J ends lost 3 bases and 1 base, in that order; junction bases with no gene match: 9. Looked up from germline, CDR1 is MNHEY and CDR2 is SMNVEV (reference sequence). CDR3 length: 17 residues. CDR3 bases: TGTGCCAGCAGTTTTTTAGTGAGCGGGAGTGGCACAGATACGCAGTATTTT. As protein: CASSFLVSGSGTDTQYF.

This sequence joins TRBV18 and TRBJ2-7; possible D gene TRBD1, 5 bases. The germline gives CDR1 KGHSH, CDR2 LQKENI. V lost 0 bases and J lost 2, with 14 bases in between. The CDR3 contains 16 residues. This chain's CDR3 is CASSPPLARQPYEQYF. In nucleotides, the CDR3 is TGTGCCAGCTCACCACCGCTGGCGAGACAGCCCTACGAGCAGTACTTC.

The chain joins TRBV10-1 to TRBJ2-1; TRBD2 might be the D (6 bases). This CDR3 comprises 17 residues. Germline V gene sequence: CDR1 WNHNN, CDR2 SYGVQD (reference sequence). The ends were cut back, 6 bases at V and 0 bases at J, with 18 bases in the middle. The CDR3 loop reads CASRRKRETRSYNEQFF. DNA of the CDR3: TGCGCCAGCAGGAGGAAACGGGAGACCCGCTCCTACAATGAGCAGTTCTTC.

The V call is TRBV13, the J call TRBJ1-1; possible D gene TRBD1, 5 bases. The length of the CDR3 is 15 residues. Deletions cut 7 bases from V and 5 bases from J, with 20 bases between. Germline-derived CDR1 and CDR2 are PRHDT and FYEKMQ (reference sequence). The CDR3 loop is CASTAPSGVATEAFF. The CDR3 DNA follows: TGTGCCAGCACCGCCCCTTCGGGGGTGGCGACTGAAGCTTTCTTT.

V and J are TRBV2 and TRBJ1-5, with D perhaps matching TRBD1 (5 bases). V was cut by 3 bases and J by 5 bases, with 11 bases left in between. The germline gives CDR1 SNHLY, CDR2 FYNNEI. The CDR3 is made up of 14 amino acids. CDR3 sequence: CASSDGRGDQPQHF. CDR3 DNA: TGTGCCAGCAGTGACGGGAGGGGTGATCAGCCCCAGCATTTT.

V usage is TRBV3-1 (or the pseudogene TRBV3-2) and J usage is TRBJ2-1, with a possible D match to TRBD2 (5 bases). This CDR3 contains 18 residues. The V end was cut by 0 bases, the J end by 4 bases, with 19 bases between. Germline loops: CDR1 LGHDT, CDR2 YNNKEL (reference sequence). The CDR3 sequence is CASSQDLQDSILYNEQFF. CDR3 bases: TGTGCCAGCAGCCAAGATTTGCAGGACTCCATCCTTTACAATGAGCAGTTCTTC.

The table lists this clone with a few counts. The chain employs TRBV10-3 and TRBJ1-2, with D possibly being TRBD1 (5 bases). The germline V gene has CDR1 ENHRY and CDR2 SYGVKD. V was clipped by 10 bases and J by 2 bases, with 11 bases between them. The CDR3 length is 12 residues. The chain's CDR3 is CATSQGNYGYTF. The DNA of the CDR3 is TGTGCCACCTCCCAGGGAAACTATGGCTACACCTTC.

The J gene is TRBJ1-2, the V gene TRBV5-1; D not certain. CDR3 length equals 14 residues. The germline V gene has CDR1 SGHRS and CDR2 YFSETQ. V was cut by 2 bases and J by 5 bases, with 13 bases left in between. The CDR3 sequence: CASSFAGEPYGYTF. For the CDR3, the DNA is TGCGCCAGCAGCTTTGCGGGCGAGCCATATGGCTACACCTTC.